These 15 T cell receptor beta chains came from one sample sequenced in a study of blood T cell repertoires in COVID-19. Repertoires were generated with immunoSEQ multiplex PCR, while TCRdb's copy carries only in-frame clones and drops some. The sample includes about 130,000 clones, roughly four fifths of them seen just once. What was sequenced was peripheral blood. These receptors all come from a human donor in a cohort sampled during active COVID-19.

The genes are TRBV7-9 and TRBJ2-7; 8 positions match TRBD1. Losses at the gene ends were 5 bases for V and 1 base for J; bases not matched to a gene: 10. In germline, CDR1 is SEHNR, CDR2 FQNEAQ (reference sequence). The CDR3 sequence is 16 residues long. DNA of the CDR3: TGTGCCAGCAGCATCTTTACGGGACAGGCTTCCTACGAGCAGTACTTC. This sequence encodes CASSIFTGQASYEQYF.

This clone came up a few times. This CDR3 is CATSERGQGGTDTQYF. CDR3 DNA: TGTGCCACCAGTGAACGGGGACAGGGAGGGACAGATACGCAGTATTTT. The rearrangement joins TRBV24-1 to TRBJ2-3, with 9 bases aligning to TRBD1. The germline V gene encodes CDR1 KGHDR and CDR2 SFDVKD. The CDR3 loop spans 16 amino acids. V lost 4 bases, J lost 3 bases, and 7 bases stayed unmatched.

The chain recombines TRBV5-6 with TRBJ2-3; 12 bases are shared with TRBD1. The CDR3 runs to 16 residues. CDR1 is SGHDT, CDR2 YYEEEE, per germline. Trimming at V came to 4 bases and at J to 4 bases, leaving 7 bases not matched to a gene. The DNA of the CDR3 is TGTGCCAGCAGCCCTCCGGGACAGGGGGCCGCAGATACGCAGTATTTT. Protein sequence: CASSPPGQGAADTQYF.

The chain has TRBV7-2 and TRBJ2-5; no reliable D call. CDR3 length equals 13 residues. Trimming removed 1 base at V and 2 bases at J, with 5 bases between. CDR1 and CDR2 (germline): SGHTA, FQGNSA. Written as DNA, the CDR3 is TGTGCCAGCAGCTTAGGTAAACAAGAGACCCAGTACTTC. Translation gives CASSLGKQETQYF.

The chain employs TRBV3-1 (or the pseudogene TRBV3-2) and TRBJ2-3; TRBD2 matches 15 bases. The CDR3 totals 16 residues. V was pared by 3 bases and J by 5 bases, with 3 bases of the junction left unmatched. Germline V gives CDR1 LGHDT, CDR2 YNNKEL (reference sequence). The CDR3 loop reads CASSQGLAGGGDTQYF. CDR3 bases: TGTGCCAGCAGCCAGGGACTAGCGGGGGGAGGAGATACGCAGTATTTT.

Worth noting for this clone: The sample has other DNA sequences that encode this CDR3 too. This chain connects TRBV10-3 to TRBJ2-3; a weak D match, TRBD2 (6 bases). Trimming took 6 bases from V and 0 from J, leaving 10 bases between them. The CDR3 is 14 residues long. Germline loops: CDR1 ENHRY, CDR2 SYGVKD. CDR3 DNA: TGTGCCATCAGGGGACTGGGGAGCACAGATACGCAGTATTTT. This encodes CAIRGLGSTDTQYF.

This rearrangement joins TRBV6-5 to TRBJ2-2; weak D call: TRBD1 (6 bases). The CDR3 runs 15 residues. The V gene lost 6 bases and the J gene lost 3 bases, with 14 bases spanning the gap. From germline, CDR1 is MNHEY and CDR2 SVGAGI. The CDR3 protein is CASSPQGRDTGELFF. CDR3 coding DNA: TGTGCCAGCAGCCCCCAGGGGCGGGACACCGGGGAGCTGTTTTTT.

This chain connects TRBV19 to TRBJ2-7; D is uncertain. This CDR3 comprises 15 residues. With 2 bases removed from V and 3 bases from J, the gap between germline ends came to 14 bases. CDR1 LNHDA and CDR2 SQIVND come from the germline V gene (reference sequence). The CDR3 DNA sequence: TGTGCCAGTAGTATAAGGAGAAGCTCCTTCTACGAGCAGTACTTC. It codes for CASSIRRSSFYEQYF.

This clone was observed a few times. V gene TRBV5-5 combines with J gene TRBJ2-5, with 8 bases that match TRBD2. Per germline, CDR1 SGHKS and CDR2 YYEKEE (reference sequence). This CDR3 comprises 15 residues. V shed 0 bases and J 5 bases; nucleotides not matched to a gene: 6. The CDR3: CASSLGLARAETQYF. Here the CDR3 DNA reads TGTGCCAGCAGCTTGGGACTAGCGAGAGCGGAGACCCAGTACTTC. The full variable domain, in which reference TRBV5-5 and TRBJ2-5 provide the parts outside the CDR3, is DAGVTQSPTHLIKTRGQQVTLRCSPISGHKSVSWYQQVLGQGPQFIFQYYEKEERGRGNFPDRFSARQFPNYSSELNVNALLLGDSALYLCASSLGLARAETQYFGPGTRLLVL.

This clone was seen only a few times. This chain links TRBV1 with TRBJ2-3; TRBD1 was called by the table and not checked on the DNA. TRBV1 is an annotated pseudogene. The CDR3 is 13 residues long. This CDR3 reads CTSSRLSYDTQYF. In DNA form, the CDR3 reads TGCACCAGCAGCCGGCTTTCTTATGATACGCAGTATTTT.

The V call is TRBV6-5, the J call TRBJ1-5, with a possible D match to TRBD1 (6 bases). The CDR3 is 14 residues long. With 5 bases removed from V and 3 bases from J, the gap between germline ends came to 11 bases. CDR1 is MNHEY, CDR2 SVGAGI, per germline. CDR3: CASSRGQINQPQHF. DNA for the CDR3: TGTGCCAGCAGTCGAGGACAGATCAATCAGCCCCAGCATTTT.

The chain has TRBV5-1 and TRBJ1-2; the match to TRBD1 covers 9 bases. The germline gives CDR1 SGHRS, CDR2 YFSETQ. V lost 0 bases to trimming and J lost 5 bases; unmatched junction nucleotides: 8. The CDR3 length is 16 residues. The CDR3 DNA reads as TGCGCCAGCAGCTTGGGCTACCGGGACAGGGTTTATGGCTACACCTTC. Encoded protein: CASSLGYRDRVYGYTF.

The chain recombines TRBV3-1 (or the pseudogene TRBV3-2) with TRBJ2-5, with D perhaps TRBD2 (6 bases). This CDR3 spans 13 amino acids. CDR1 and CDR2 (germline): LGHDT, YNNKEL (reference sequence). With 7 bases removed from V and 4 bases from J, the gap between germline ends came to 13 bases. The CDR3 DNA reads as TGTGCCAGCACCCGACTAGTTGGAGAGACCCAGTACTTC. Amino acids: CASTRLVGETQYF.

J is TRBJ1-2 and V is TRBV27; TRBD1 might be the D (5 bases). The germline V gene has CDR1 MNHEY and CDR2 SMNVEV (reference sequence). Trimming pared 0 bases from V and 1 base from J, leaving 9 bases between. The CDR3 has 15 amino acids. The CDR3, as DNA: TGTGCCAGCAGTTTATCGTCGGGGGTTAACTATGGCTACACCTTC. Translating it yields CASSLSSGVNYGYTF.

The J gene is TRBJ1-3, the V gene TRBV6-1; D is perhaps TRBD1 (6 bases). Germline assignment: CDR1 MNHNS and CDR2 SASEGT. This CDR3 is 14 amino acids long. V shed 2 bases and J shed 5 bases, with 10 bases lying between them. In DNA, the CDR3 is TGTGCCAGCAGTGAATGGACAGCGAGAAACACCATATATTTT. Amino acid sequence: CASSEWTARNTIYF.